These 17 T cell receptor beta chains were all obtained from the same sample, sequenced in a study of Graves' ophthalmopathy and Graves' hyperthyroidism. Amplification of TCR beta CDR3 regions used RNA transcripts. HTBI primers served in a first-round RT-PCR, which a second-round multiplex PCR followed. TCRdb used MiXCR to reprocess the multiplex PCR reads, holding one entry per CDR3 protein. The sample carries about 370,000 distinct CDR3 sequences, 15% to 20% recorded once. Sequences were obtained from peripheral blood. The receptors here all came from an adult woman with stable Graves' hyperthyroidism.

This clonotype was picked up many times. The V call is TRBV6-2 or TRBV6-3, the J call TRBJ2-5; TRBD1 is a possible D gene (6 bases). This CDR3 region has 13 residues. Germline V gene sequence: CDR1 MNHEY, CDR2 SVGEGT. V lost 1 base, J lost 5 bases, and 8 bases lay in between. The CDR3, as DNA: TGTGCCAGCAGTTACTGGACAGTTGAGACCCAGTACTTC. This gives the protein CASSYWTVETQYF.

In its sample, this clonotype was seen many times. The chain links TRBV20-1 to TRBJ2-5; 12 nucleotides line up with TRBD2. The CDR3 loop spans 17 amino acids. Germline V CDR1 and CDR2: DFQATT, SNEGSKA (reference sequence). V lost 3 bases and J lost 5; bases outside the gene matches: 13. The CDR3 DNA follows: TGCAGTGCTAGCCAGACTAGCGGGAGTGTAGTAGGGGAGACCCAGTACTTC. It encodes CSASQTSGSVVGETQYF.

On this clonotype itself: At one of its ends the junction is not consistent with the germline gene, which may arise from a read error. The rearrangement links TRBV18 to TRBJ1-2; D ambiguous. This CDR3 is 12 amino acids long. Germline V gene lookup returns CDR1 KGHSH and CDR2 LQKENI. CDR3 region: CASLPENYGYTF. In DNA form, the CDR3 reads TGTGCCAGCTTACCAGAGAACTATGGCTACACCTTC.

This clonotype came up many times. V usage is TRBV24-1 and J usage is TRBJ2-5; 9 bases map to TRBD1. Trimming cost V 1 base and J 5 bases; bases outside gene matches: 4. The CDR3 has 15 amino acids. The germline CDR1 and CDR2 sequences are KGHDR and SFDVKD. CDR3 coding DNA: TGTGCCACCAGTGATTTAACAGGGGGCACTGAGACCCAGTACTTC. It translates to CATSDLTGGTETQYF.

The sample holds a few counts of this clonotype. V gene TRBV5-1 combines with J gene TRBJ2-2; TRBD2 matches at 12 bases. Germline V CDR1 and CDR2: SGHRS, YFSETQ. The CDR3 extends over 15 amino acids. V was pared by 8 bases and J by 4 bases, with 6 bases of the junction left unmatched. CDR3 bases: TGCGCCAGTCGGACTAGCGGGACACTCACCGGGGAGCTGTTTTTT. It translates to CASRTSGTLTGELFF.

This clonotype was detected many times. The chain has TRBV18 and TRBJ1-2; 8 positions agree with TRBD1. V trimming: 5 bases; J trimming: 4 bases; junction bases outside the gene matches: 3. This CDR3 contains 13 residues. Per germline, CDR1 KGHSH and CDR2 LQKENI. The CDR3 is CASSGGQGYGYTF. As DNA, the CDR3 is TGTGCCAGCTCAGGCGGACAGGGCTATGGCTACACCTTC.

The rearrangement links TRBV6-2 or TRBV6-3 to TRBJ2-7, with 8 bases matching TRBD1. Germline CDR1 is MNHEY and CDR2 is SVGEGT. Trimming cost V 7 bases and J 6 bases; bases outside gene matches: 8. This CDR3 comprises 13 residues. The CDR3 region has the DNA TGTGCCAGCATTAAAGGACAGGGTGGCGAGCAGTACTTC. Its protein product is CASIKGQGGEQYF.

In this sample, this clonotype turned up many times. This chain joins TRBV11-2 and TRBJ2-5, with 12 bases fitting TRBD2. The CDR3 runs to 17 residues. Germline values: CDR1 SGHAT, CDR2 FQNNGV. The V gene end was trimmed by 1 base and the J gene end by 3 bases; junction bases not matched to a gene: 6. CDR3: CASSLGSLAGGKETQYF. For the CDR3, the DNA is TGTGCCAGCAGCTTAGGATCCCTAGCGGGAGGGAAAGAGACCCAGTACTTC.

The rearrangement links TRBV6-1 to TRBJ2-5; 14 nucleotides line up with TRBD2. Looked up from germline, CDR1 is MNHNS and CDR2 is SASEGT. The trim removed 4 bases at V and 4 bases at J, leaving 5 bases unmatched. The CDR3 is 16 amino acids. The CDR3 here is CASSGLAGGSRETQYF. As DNA, the CDR3 is TGTGCCAGCAGTGGACTAGCGGGAGGGTCAAGAGAGACCCAGTACTTC.

This clonotype was recorded at least ten times. The rearrangement uses TRBV28 and TRBJ1-2; D might be TRBD1 (5 bases). The V gene's germline CDR1 is MDHEN and CDR2 SYDVKM. Trimming stripped 1 base from V and 8 bases from J, with 11 bases between. The CDR3 has 13 amino acids. The CDR3 here is CASSLSGEVGYTF. CDR3 in DNA: TGTGCCAGCAGTTTATCGGGGGAGGTGGGCTACACCTTC.

This clonotype showed up many times. The J gene is TRBJ2-5, the V gene TRBV7-8; TRBD1 agrees at 7 bases. Trimming at V came to 1 base and at J to 9 bases, leaving 17 bases not matched to a gene. The CDR3 extends over 17 amino acids. CDR1 and CDR2 from the germline V gene are SGHVS and FQNEAQ. The CDR3 bases are TGTGCCAGCAGCTTAGGTTTTGGCAGGGGGTTGGATGGGGCCCAGTACTTC. Protein product: CASSLGFGRGLDGAQYF.

The table lists this clonotype with many counts. This chain links TRBV7-3 with TRBJ2-3; D remains ambiguous. In germline, CDR1 is SGHTA, CDR2 FQGTGA. This CDR3 has 11 amino acids. The germline V and J ends were trimmed by 8 bases and 2 bases, with 5 bases remaining between them. The CDR3 protein is CASGYTDTQYF. CDR3 coding DNA: TGTGCCAGCGGGTACACAGATACGCAGTATTTT.

With regard to this clonotype: Mismatch with germline at one junction end may stem from a read error. V and J are TRBV7-2 and TRBJ2-5; D is perhaps TRBD1 (6 bases). The CDR3 is 14 amino acids. Germline CDR1 SGHTA, CDR2 FQGNSA. The CDR3 sequence is CASSLVGRGETEYF. The CDR3 coding sequence is TGTGCCAGCAGCTTAGTGGGCAGGGGTGAGACCGAGTACTTC.

This clonotype was seen just once. The V gene is TRBV27, the J gene TRBJ2-5; D is possibly TRBD2 (5 bases). CDR3 length equals 13 residues. Looked up from germline, CDR1 is MNHEY and CDR2 is SMNVEV (reference sequence). The V and J ends lost 6 bases and 5 bases respectively, with 13 bases between them. The CDR3: CASRDGKRETQYF. The CDR3 bases are TGTGCCAGCAGGGACGGGAAAAGGGAGACCCAGTACTTC.

This clonotype occurred many times. This sequence joins TRBV4-1 and TRBJ2-5, with a weak D call TRBD2 (6 bases). Trimming took 3 bases from V and 7 from J, leaving 15 bases between them. CDR1 and CDR2 (germline): MGHRA, YSYEKL. The CDR3 spans 14 residues. In DNA form, the CDR3 reads TGCGCCAGCAGCCATATAGCGGAGGAGGGGACCCAGTACTTC. Its protein is CASSHIAEEGTQYF.

This clonotype was recorded at least ten times. The chain links TRBV6-1 to TRBJ1-5; D is unclear. The CDR3 runs to 15 residues. CDR1 and CDR2 from the germline V gene are MNHNS and SASEGT. Trimming left V 7 bases short and J 3 bases short, with 16 bases between. CDR3 residues: CASIALGSYNQPQHF. CDR3 in DNA: TGTGCCAGCATCGCCCTGGGCAGTTACAATCAGCCCCAGCATTTT.

The chain uses TRBV12-3 or TRBV12-4 and TRBJ1-5, with no clear D. This CDR3 region has 13 residues. With 5 bases removed from V and 4 bases from J, the gap between germline ends came to 9 bases. This CDR3 reads CASSPYTNQPQHF. Written as DNA, the CDR3 is TGTGCCAGCAGTCCCTACACAAATCAGCCCCAGCATTTT.